This T cell receptor (beta chain) is from a study of neurological immune-mediated disorders (dated by TCRdb to the late 2010s). About the investigation overall: Peripheral blood TCR-beta repertoires from patients with HTLV-I-associated myelopathy (HAM/TSP), patients with multiple sclerosis, and healthy controls were compared in the study using UMI-based sequencing. The cohort was made up of about 68 subjects, consisting of 15 or so HAM/TSP patients, 35 or so multiple sclerosis patients and roughly 20 healthy controls. Alongside PBMC samples, the set of some 97 TCR-beta libraries contained longitudinal samples, technical triplicates, and paired CD4+ and CD8+ T-cell subsets that had been sorted.

cDNA was synthesized by template-switch 5'RACE using a primer with a 10-nucleotide random unique molecular identifier that tagged each TCR transcript. Over 190 million TCR-beta sequences, covering 15-18 subjects, were produced in each sequencing run. Total RNA was extracted with the RNeasy kit. The KAPA Real-time Library Amplification kit was used to amplify TCR-beta VDJ regions with primers targeting the TCR constant region and the 5'RACE anchor. A first PCR added sample indexes and Illumina adaptors, and a second PCR then raised library yield. After Ampure bead purification, the roughly 650 bp TCR product was size-selected on a 2% E-gel SizeSelection system. Library quality was checked on a Bioanalyzer, concentration was measured with Qubit, and libraries were quantified with the Kapa Library Quantification kit before pooling. An Illumina HiSeq 2500 sequenced the libraries paired-end 2 x 150 bp. To increase sequence diversity, about 25-31% phiX was spiked into each library pool. In the paper's pipeline: Quality-filtered reads were processed with the UMI-based MiGEC pipeline, and over 80% of raw TCR sequences were removed by the MiGEC pipeline during error correction. IMGT germline references were used for aligning VDJ genes, and each clonotype was defined as a unique CDR3 amino acid sequence together with its V-J genes. VDJtools evaluated clonal expansion, Shannon diversity and CDR3 relatedness (CalcPairwiseDistances, ClusterSamples); CLCbio workbench built phylogenetic trees. Expanded clones were defined as having at least 8 unique UMIs, based on coefficient-of-variation modelling across technical triplicates. The raw public data were reprocessed by TCRdb itself: fastp quality trimming at Q25, MiXCR clonotype calling, in-frame beta chains only. Identical CDR3 protein sequences are pooled into one entry, listed with their most common genes and DNA. TCRdb's processing, not the study's, gives the V and J calls here. The sample records about 53,000 distinct CDR3 sequences, approximately 15% of which are singletons. The top ten constitute 4% to 4.5% of the sample.

Trimming at the junction amounts to 6 bases on V and 7 bases on J, and the germline ends lie 25 bases apart. The CDR3 measures 17 amino acids from cysteine to phenylalanine. Just CDR3 DNA is preserved here, 51 bases in frame from base 1. What the work shows at the level of the full study, not this receptor alone: No identical CDR3 amino acid sequences were shared among expanded clones across subjects, suggesting private TCR-beta repertoires in all groups. TCR clonal expansion was greatest in HAM/TSP patients and smallest in MS patients, who ranked below even healthy controls.

This clonotype was recorded many times. Its binding antigen is unknown. There are no base qualities to consult, and no much larger clone falls within one base. Healthy controls were blood bank volunteers in Maryland, USA. For unsorted PBMC libraries, 2 million PBMCs were used after storage in RNAlater at -80 degrees C until RNA extraction. PBMCs were separated from peripheral blood using Ficoll-Hypaque density gradient centrifugation and then cryopreserved in liquid nitrogen. Sequenced: PBMCs. The rearrangement joined TRBV12-3 or TRBV12-4 to TRBJ1-5; D gene: possibly TRBD1, on 6 matching bases. This receptor was obtained from a man in his sixties in good health. For the CDR3, the sequence is CASRFRRGQIVGQPQHF. The nucleotide sequence reads TGTGCCAGCAGATTTCGGCGGGGGCAGATAGTGGGGCAGCCCCAGCATTTT.